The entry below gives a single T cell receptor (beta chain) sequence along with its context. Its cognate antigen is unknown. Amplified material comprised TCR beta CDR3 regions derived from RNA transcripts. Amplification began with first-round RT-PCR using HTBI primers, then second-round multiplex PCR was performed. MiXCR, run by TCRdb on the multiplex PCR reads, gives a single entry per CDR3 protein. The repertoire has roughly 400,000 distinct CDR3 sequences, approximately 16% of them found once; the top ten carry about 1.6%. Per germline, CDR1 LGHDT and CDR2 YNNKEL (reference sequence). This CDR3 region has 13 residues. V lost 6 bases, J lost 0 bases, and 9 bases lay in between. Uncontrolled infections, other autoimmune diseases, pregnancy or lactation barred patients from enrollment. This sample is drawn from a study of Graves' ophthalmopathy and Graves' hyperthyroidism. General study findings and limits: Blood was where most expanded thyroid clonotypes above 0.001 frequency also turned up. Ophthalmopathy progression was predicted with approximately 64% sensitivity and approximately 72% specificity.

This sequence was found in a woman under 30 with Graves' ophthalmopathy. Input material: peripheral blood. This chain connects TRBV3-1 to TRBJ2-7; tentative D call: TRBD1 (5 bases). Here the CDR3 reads CASSHDSSYEQYF. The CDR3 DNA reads TGTGCCAGCAGTCACGACAGCTCCTACGAGCAGTACTTC.